This is a list of T cell receptor beta chains from one sample in a study of CD8+ T cells in alopecia areata. Clones were sequenced by immunoSEQ multiplex PCR, and TCRdb holds only the in-frame ones, with some missing. The sample shows some 110,000 clones, approximately 52% of them seen only once. The sample consisted of CD8+ T cells sorted from blood, taken at week 4, from a patient treated with tofacitinib. The receptor source for this set is a human donor with alopecia areata. The CDR3 runs from the conserved cysteine through the conserved F or W. The D gene is left open where the match is weak. Expanded clones are given a class, and other clones once, few, many or no size at all.

clone_size j_call v_call d_call cdr3_aa cdr3_nt
- TRBJ2-5 TRBV10-3 - CATSGGGEYQETQYF TGTGCCACCTCCGGAGGGGGCGAGTACCAAGAGACCCAGTACTTC
few TRBJ2-1 TRBV29-1 - CSGTGLISYNEQFF TGCAGCGGAACGGGGTTGATCTCCTACAATGAGCAGTTCTTC
- TRBJ2-5 TRBV4-1 TRBD2 CASSLRSGGQETQYF TGCGCCAGCAGCCTCCGTAGCGGGGGACAAGAGACCCAGTACTTC
- TRBJ2-1 TRBV11-2 - CASLGGLNNEQFF TGTGCCAGCCTGGGGGGGCTCAACAATGAGCAGTTCTTC
- TRBJ1-2 TRBV7-9 TRBD1 CASSPGGHGYTF TGTGCCAGCAGCCCAGGGGGGCATGGCTACACCTTC
- TRBJ2-5 TRBV11-2 TRBD1 CASSLPGGEETQYF TGTGCCAGCAGCTTACCAGGGGGCGAAGAGACCCAGTACTTC
- TRBJ2-3 TRBV4-2 TRBD2 CASSQTSGADTQYF TGTGCCAGCAGCCAAACTAGCGGGGCGGATACGCAGTATTTT
- TRBJ1-1 TRBV19 - CASSIETEAFF TGTGCCAGTAGTATCGAGACTGAAGCTTTCTTT
- TRBJ2-5 TRBV15 TRBD2 CATSPLEPGLAGQETQYF TGTGCCACCAGCCCCCTTGAACCGGGACTAGCAGGCCAAGAGACCCAGTACTTC
- TRBJ2-7 TRBV10-3 - CAISESGSYEQYF TGTGCCATCAGTGAGTCGGGGTCCTACGAGCAGTACTTC
- TRBJ2-5 TRBV7-2 - CASSLVGTEETQYF TGTGCCAGCAGCTTAGTGGGCACTGAAGAGACCCAGTACTTC
- TRBJ2-5 TRBV19 - CASSIALPQETQYF TGTGCCAGTAGTATCGCACTACCGCAAGAGACCCAGTACTTC
- TRBJ2-1 TRBV30 TRBD1 CAWETGTANEQFF TGTGCCTGGGAGACAGGGACCGCCAATGAGCAGTTCTTC
- TRBJ1-1 TRBV30 - CAWNSGARTEAFF TGTGCCTGGAACTCGGGGGCGCGTACTGAAGCTTTCTTT
- TRBJ2-1 TRBV29-1 - CSAYYNREQFF TGCAGCGCATACTATAATAGGGAGCAGTTCTTC
- TRBJ2-1 TRBV29-1 - CSVEQDVDEQFF TGCAGCGTTGAACAGGATGTCGATGAGCAGTTCTTC
once TRBJ2-1 TRBV29-1 - CSVEGSERYNEQFF TGCAGCGTTGAAGGCAGCGAGAGGTACAATGAGCAGTTCTTC
- TRBJ2-7 TRBV5-6 - CASSLVPYEQYF TGTGCCAGCAGCTTGGTCCCCTACGAGCAGTACTTC
- TRBJ2-5 TRBV23-1 TRBD1 CASSILDRGVLEETQYF TGCGCCAGCAGTATATTAGACAGGGGAGTGTTGGAAGAGACCCAGTACTTC
- TRBJ1-2 TRBV7-9 - CASSSIPGALGGYTF TGTGCCAGCAGCTCCATCCCGGGGGCGCTCGGTGGCTACACCTTC
few TRBJ2-1 TRBV30 TRBD2 CAWMGVSGVNEQFF TGTGCCTGGATGGGGGTTAGCGGGGTTAATGAGCAGTTCTTC
- TRBJ2-5 TRBV27 - CASSSLLGSDQETQYF TGTGCCAGCAGTTCACTCTTGGGGAGTGACCAAGAGACCCAGTACTTC
- TRBJ2-7 TRBV29-1 - CSVIIHYEQYF TGCAGCGTTATCATTCACTACGAGCAGTACTTC
once TRBJ2-1 TRBV2 TRBD2 CASSEALRGDNEQFF TGTGCCAGCAGTGAAGCGCTTCGGGGGGACAATGAGCAGTTCTTC
few TRBJ2-1 TRBV14 - CASSLPLGRGYNEQFF TGTGCCAGCAGCCTCCCCCTAGGGAGGGGGTACAATGAGCAGTTCTTC
few TRBJ2-5 TRBV11-2 TRBD1 CASSSRDRGRSRWTQYF TGTGCCAGCAGTTCCCGGGACAGGGGCCGCTCTAGGTGGACCCAGTACTTC
- TRBJ2-1 TRBV5-1 - CASSLDLGNEQFF TGCGCCAGCAGCTTGGATCTGGGCAATGAGCAGTTCTTC
- TRBJ1-6 TRBV2 TRBD1 CASNSDRGLSPLHF TGTGCCAGCAACTCCGACAGGGGGCTTTCACCCCTCCACTTT
- TRBJ2-1 TRBV19 TRBD1 CASSQGALGNEQFF TGTGCCAGTAGTCAGGGGGCTCTAGGGAATGAGCAGTTCTTC
- TRBJ2-3 TRBV7-9 - CASNLPGHPNTGTDTQYF TGTGCCAGCAACTTACCGGGACATCCTAACACTGGCACAGATACGCAGTATTTT
- TRBJ2-1 TRBV6-5 - CASSYFPPQYNEQFF TGTGCCAGCAGTTACTTCCCTCCCCAGTACAATGAGCAGTTCTTC
- TRBJ2-6 TRBV30 - CAWRSPSGANVLTF TGTGCCTGGAGGTCCCCCTCTGGGGCCAACGTCCTGACTTTC
- TRBJ2-7 TRBV5-1 - CASSLDLSVGEQYF TGCGCCAGCAGCTTGGACCTCTCCGTCGGTGAGCAGTACTTC
few TRBJ2-5 TRBV29-1 TRBD1 CSARDSAQETQYF TGCAGCGCTCGGGACAGCGCCCAAGAGACCCAGTACTTC
- TRBJ2-7 TRBV7-9 - CASSLIENEQYF TGTGCCAGCAGCTTAATTGAGAACGAGCAGTACTTC
- TRBJ2-1 TRBV30 TRBD2 CAWSVRGGGEAFF TGTGCCTGGAGTGTACGTGGCGGGGGTGAAGCGTTCTTC
- TRBJ2-3 TRBV15 - CATSRDLPDTQYF TGTGCCACCAGCAGAGATCTTCCAGATACGCAGTATTTT
- TRBJ2-5 TRBV7-9 TRBD2 CASSSLGTSGVQTQYF TGTGCCAGCAGCTCCCTCGGGACTAGCGGGGTTCAGACCCAGTACTTC
once TRBJ1-1 TRBV29-1 - CSTAGGPSEAFF TGCAGCACGGCGGGGGGGCCCTCTGAAGCTTTCTTT
few TRBJ1-1 TRBV6-1 TRBD1 CASSEGRTGATEAFF TGTGCCAGCAGTGAAGGAAGGACAGGGGCCACTGAAGCTTTCTTT
- TRBJ2-5 TRBV4-1 - CASSPRLEETQYF TGCGCCAGCAGCCCGAGACTGGAAGAGACCCAGTACTTC
few TRBJ1-5 TRBV27 - CASSLLGDDQPQHF TGTGCCAGCAGTTTATTGGGAGATGATCAGCCCCAGCATTTT
few TRBJ2-7 TRBV30 - CTVVGPPLHEQYF TGTACGGTGGTTGGGCCACCCCTACACGAGCAGTACTTC
- TRBJ1-2 TRBV14 TRBD1 CASSQYRGGYGYTF TGTGCCAGCAGCCAATACAGGGGTGGCTATGGCTACACCTTC
- TRBJ2-7 TRBV6-1 TRBD1 CASSEEGARSYEQYF TGTGCCAGCAGTGAAGAGGGGGCGCGGTCCTACGAGCAGTACTTC
- TRBJ2-3 TRBV30 TRBD2 CAWSTAGGPGDTQYF TGTGCCTGGAGTACAGCGGGGGGGCCAGGAGATACGCAGTATTTT
- TRBJ1-5 TRBV30 - CAWRVKQGSNQPQHF TGTGCCTGGAGAGTTAAACAGGGAAGCAATCAGCCCCAGCATTTT